One and the same sample provided the 30 T cell receptor beta chains below, sequenced in a study of blood T cells in healthy people across ages. It was with a sample-barcoded 5' primer and a J-beta primer mix that a second PCR of roughly 7 to 12 cycles was run. TCRdb itself ran the 5' RACE reads through MiXCR, one entry per CDR3 protein. The sample holds roughly 720,000 distinct CDR3 sequences; 53% are singletons and the top ten take roughly two fifths. Sequenced material: blood. These receptors came from an older man in good health.

V is TRBV29-1 and J is TRBJ2-2; D gene uncertain. The CDR3 contains 13 residues. The V gene's germline CDR1 is SQVTM and CDR2 ANQGSEA. The ends were cut back, 2 bases at V and 3 bases at J, with 7 bases in the middle. CDR3: CSVEWEDTGELFF. CDR3 nucleotide sequence: TGCAGCGTTGAATGGGAAGACACCGGGGAGCTGTTTTTT.

This chain joins TRBV28 and TRBJ2-5; D unresolved. Trimming left V 4 bases short and J 3 bases short, with 15 bases between. Germline CDR1 and CDR2: MDHEN and SYDVKM. The CDR3 is 15 amino acids. The CDR3: CASSSPETDEETQYF. For the CDR3, the DNA is TGTGCCAGCAGTTCCCCGGAGACGGATGAAGAGACCCAGTACTTC.

This rearrangement joins TRBV7-2 to TRBJ2-4, with 8 bases fitting TRBD1. Near its end, the DNA agrees better with TRBJ2-7, so the J call may be wrong. The CDR3 runs to 14 residues. CDR1 and CDR2 (germline): SGHTA, FQGNSA. Here the CDR3 DNA reads TGTGCCAGCAGCCCCCAGGCAGGGGGCAACGAGCAGTACTTC. This codes for CASSPQAGGNEQYF.

There are a few counts of this clonotype. The chain links TRBV7-2 to TRBJ2-5, with D unresolved. Germline V gives CDR1 SGHTA, CDR2 FQGNSA. V dropped 4 bases and J dropped 5 bases, with 17 bases sitting between them. The CDR3 is 15 residues long. The CDR3 protein is CASSYDRGSSETQYF. For the CDR3, the DNA is TGTGCCAGCAGCTATGATCGTGGGTCTTCGGAGACCCAGTACTTC.

The chain links TRBV20-1 to TRBJ2-4; no clear D. CDR1 is DFQATT and CDR2 is SNEGSKA in the germline V gene (reference sequence). V was trimmed by 6 bases and J by 0 bases, leaving 15 bases between them. The CDR3 runs 15 residues. The CDR3 protein is CSAPDPAAAKNIQYF. DNA for the CDR3: TGCAGTGCCCCGGATCCGGCAGCAGCCAAAAACATTCAGTACTTC.

This chain links TRBV10-3 with TRBJ2-3; D uncertain. The germline V gene encodes CDR1 ENHRY and CDR2 SYGVKD. Trimming took 8 bases from V and 6 from J, leaving 9 bases between them. The CDR3 contains 11 residues. This chain's CDR3 is CAIGARDTQYF. CDR3 nucleotides: TGTGCCATCGGCGCCCGGGATACGCAGTATTTT.

Remarks on this clonotype: The junction shows a germline mismatch at one end, possibly a read error. The J gene is TRBJ1-2, the V gene TRBV12-3 or TRBV12-4; 10 bases fit TRBD1. The CDR3 loop spans 15 amino acids. For the CDR3, the DNA is TGTGGCAGCAGTCCCGGGACAGGGGAATTCTATGGCTACACCTTC. The encoded protein is CGSSPGTGEFYGYTF.

The chain has TRBV7-2 and TRBJ2-7; D ambiguous. Germline-derived CDR1 and CDR2 are SGHTA and FQGNSA. V dropped 5 bases and J dropped 0 bases, with 14 bases sitting between them. This CDR3 spans 15 amino acids. Here the CDR3 DNA reads TGTGCCAGCAGCCAGGAAGTCGTTGGCTCCTACGAGCAGTACTTC. Amino acids: CASSQEVVGSYEQYF.

V usage is TRBV6-2 or TRBV6-3 and J usage is TRBJ2-4; 12 bases match TRBD2. The better agreement between TRBJ2-7 and the DNA end casts doubt on the J call. The CDR3 covers 16 residues. The germline gives CDR1 MNHEY, CDR2 SVGEGT. Here the CDR3 reads CASSLRLAGGPNEQYF. The CDR3 DNA reads as TGTGCCAGCAGTCTCCGCCTAGCGGGAGGGCCTAACGAGCAGTACTTC.

There are a few counts of this clonotype. The chain links TRBV20-1 to TRBJ2-3; TRBD2 matches at 10 bases. Germline V gives CDR1 DFQATT, CDR2 SNEGSKA (reference sequence). CDR3 length: 15 amino acids. The ends lost 6 bases at V and 14 bases at J; junction bases unmatched: 20. CDR3 sequence reads: CSATALAGDRRYAYF. CDR3 DNA: TGCAGTGCCACGGCGCTAGCGGGGGATCGGAGATACGCGTATTTT.

The chain has TRBV20-1 and TRBJ2-7, with 7 bases lining up with TRBD1. The J segment lost 2 bases and the V segment lost 0 bases, leaving 4 bases of the junction unmatched. CDR3 size: 14 residues. From germline, CDR1 is DFQATT and CDR2 SNEGSKA (reference sequence). The DNA for the CDR3 is TGCAGTGCTAGAGATTTGGGGACAGCCTACGAGCAGTACTTC. Translated, it gives CSARDLGTAYEQYF.

This clonotype was seen only a few times. The V gene is TRBV29-1, the J gene TRBJ1-2, with D maybe TRBD1 (6 bases). This CDR3 has 14 amino acids. Germline assignment: CDR1 SQVTM and CDR2 ANQGSEA. Trimming removed 3 bases from V and 2 bases from J, with 13 bases in between. CDR3 DNA sequence: TGCAGCGTTGATAGGGGACAAGGGAACTATGGCTACACCTTC. It translates to CSVDRGQGNYGYTF.

The chain links TRBV5-1 to TRBJ1-2, with D unresolved. V lost 3 bases to trimming and J lost 8 bases, with 17 bases between them. This CDR3 contains 14 residues. Germline lookup yields CDR1 SGHRS and CDR2 YFSETQ. The CDR3 DNA reads as TGCGCCAGCAGCTGGGCGACAAGGGAGAGAGGCTACACCTTC. Translated, it gives CASSWATRERGYTF.

The rearrangement uses TRBV6-5 and TRBJ2-7; 7 bases are a match to TRBD1. V shed 6 bases and J 0 bases; nucleotides not matched to a gene: 8. CDR1 MNHEY and CDR2 SVGAGI come from the germline V gene. The CDR3 spans 15 residues. CDR3 bases: TGTGCCAGCAGGATCTCACAGGGGCCCTCCTACGAGCAGTACTTC. It yields the protein CASRISQGPSYEQYF.

This clonotype came up a few times. The V call is TRBV10-3, the J call TRBJ2-5, with D perhaps matching TRBD1 (6 bases). The end of the DNA aligns better with TRBJ2-7, so the J call may be wrong. The germline V gene has CDR1 ENHRY and CDR2 SYGVKD. The CDR3 sequence is 14 residues long. The CDR3 loop reads CAISDTGKSYEQYF. CDR3 bases: TGTGCCATCAGTGATACAGGGAAAAGCTACGAGCAGTACTTC.

CDR3 bases: TGCAGCGTTGAAGATCGGGGTAGCGGGAGGGCGAATACGCAGTATTTT. As protein: CSVEDRGSGRANTQYF. V is TRBV29-1 and J is TRBJ2-3, with TRBD2 matching 11 bases. This CDR3 comprises 16 residues. CDR1 and CDR2 from the germline V gene are SQVTM and ANQGSEA. V dropped 0 bases and J dropped 7; count of bases not matched to a gene: 9.

V is TRBV2 and J is TRBJ1-2, with D unresolved. The CDR3 spans 14 residues. The germline gives CDR1 SNHLY, CDR2 FYNNEI. V gave up 3 bases and J gave up 4 bases, with 12 bases separating them. The CDR3 DNA sequence: TGTGCCAGCAGTGACCGGGGTTTCCCCTATGGCTACACCTTC. It codes for CASSDRGFPYGYTF.

This sequence joins TRBV28 and TRBJ2-7; 9 nucleotides agree with TRBD2. Germline assignment: CDR1 MDHEN and CDR2 SYDVKM. CDR3 size: 16 residues. V trimming: 2 bases; J trimming: 5 bases; junction bases outside the gene matches: 10. The CDR3 loop is CASSLGGSGRAHEQYF. The CDR3 DNA reads as TGTGCCAGCAGTTTAGGTGGTAGCGGGAGAGCCCACGAGCAGTACTTC.

The V call is TRBV7-6, the J call TRBJ2-4; possibly TRBD1 for D (6 bases). The J call may not be correct, given that the DNA end is closer to TRBJ2-7. The CDR3 loop spans 15 amino acids. CDR1 and CDR2 from the germline V gene are SGHVS and FNYEAQ. CDR3 region: CASSTIRGNSYEQYF. The CDR3 bases are TGTGCCAGCAGCACTATTAGGGGGAACTCCTACGAGCAGTACTTC.

V and J are TRBV2 and TRBJ2-1, with 9 bases lining up with TRBD2. Germline trimming cut 0 bases from V and 3 bases from J; bases unmatched to any gene: 3. CDR1 and CDR2 from the germline V gene are SNHLY and FYNNEI. The CDR3 runs to 16 residues. The CDR3 reads CASSEAGGRDYNEQFF. The CDR3 nucleotides read TGTGCCAGCAGTGAAGCGGGCGGGAGGGACTACAATGAGCAGTTCTTC.

This clonotype was detected only a few times. This chain uses TRBV6-5 with TRBJ2-3; D call uncertain. The V and J ends lost 5 bases and 14 bases respectively, with 17 bases between them. The CDR3 has 12 amino acids. Germline values: CDR1 MNHEY, CDR2 SVGAGI. The CDR3 DNA sequence: TGTGCCAGCAGTGGCGGATTGGGAATCGCGTATTTT. This encodes CASSGGLGIAYF.

The V call is TRBV6-1, the J call TRBJ2-4, with a weak D call TRBD1 (5 bases). The J call may be faulty, since TRBJ2-7 better matches the DNA end. The CDR3 has 14 residues. The V gene's germline CDR1 is MNHNS and CDR2 SASEGT. The CDR3 loop reads CASSELTGPYEQYF. CDR3 bases: TGTGCCAGCAGTGAACTCACAGGCCCCTACGAGCAGTACTTC.

The chain joins TRBV29-1 to TRBJ2-7, with TRBD2 identical over 12 bases. With 3 bases clipped from V and 3 bases from J, the junction kept 6 bases outside the gene matches. Germline assignment: CDR1 SQVTM and CDR2 ANQGSEA. The CDR3 covers 15 residues. CDR3 nucleotide sequence: TGCAGCGTTGAGGGACTAGCGGGTGCCTTCTACGAGCAGTACTTC. The encoded protein is CSVEGLAGAFYEQYF.

V is TRBV6-5 and J is TRBJ2-7; 11 bases are a match to TRBD2. The J segment lost 6 bases and the V segment lost 5 bases, leaving 9 bases of the junction unmatched. There are 15 residues in the CDR3. Germline V gene data show CDR1 as MNHEY and CDR2 as SVGAGI. CDR3 nucleotides: TGTGCCAGCAGTGCAAAACTAGCGGGAGCTGGCGAGCAGTACTTC. Protein product: CASSAKLAGAGEQYF.

For this clonotype: The conserved final phenylalanine or tryptophan is absent from the CDR3, which likely points to a read error. The chain joins TRBV15 to TRBJ2-1; TRBD2 might be the D (5 bases). The CDR3 sequence is 14 residues long. Between the trimmed V and J ends, which lost 5 bases and 12 bases, there was a span of 20 bases. The germline V gene encodes CDR1 LNHNV and CDR2 YYDKDF (reference sequence). This chain's CDR3 is CATSGSLQGSGQFI. The CDR3 coding sequence is TGTGCCACCAGCGGGAGCCTACAAGGTTCCGGGCAGTTCATC.

This chain uses TRBV20-1 with TRBJ2-7; 8 bases fit TRBD2. V trimming: 0 bases; J trimming: 3 bases; junction bases outside the gene matches: 7. Germline V CDR1 and CDR2: DFQATT, SNEGSKA (reference sequence). This CDR3 comprises 15 residues. The CDR3 region has the DNA TGCAGTGCTAGAGATCCGAATAGCGGGGTCTACGAGCAGTACTTC. It encodes CSARDPNSGVYEQYF.

This clonotype was counted a few times. The rearrangement uses TRBV20-1 and TRBJ2-7; D call uncertain. V lost 4 bases to trimming and J lost 0 bases, with 13 bases between them. The germline CDR1 and CDR2 sequences are DFQATT and SNEGSKA (reference sequence). This CDR3 has 14 amino acids. The CDR3, as DNA: TGCAGTGCTACAGACCCCCAGTCCTCCTACGAGCAGTACTTC. This codes for CSATDPQSSYEQYF.

The V gene is TRBV28, the J gene TRBJ1-2; D ambiguous. CDR3 length: 13 amino acids. V shed 6 bases and J shed 8 bases, with 16 bases lying between them. In germline, CDR1 is MDHEN, CDR2 SYDVKM. The CDR3 DNA sequence: TGTGCCAGCAGGTCCCGATTGGTGGGGGGCTACACCTTC. Translated: CASRSRLVGGYTF.

This clonotype was seen more than once but under ten times. The rearrangement joins TRBV18 to TRBJ2-1; TRBD2 might be the D (6 bases). The CDR3 length is 14 residues. The V and J ends lost 4 bases and 10 bases respectively, with 17 bases between them. In germline, CDR1 is KGHSH, CDR2 LQKENI. CDR3 residues: CASSQSAGGVEQFF. DNA of the CDR3: TGTGCCAGCTCACAATCCGCCGGAGGGGTCGAGCAGTTCTTC. Supplemented by reference TRBV18 and TRBJ2-1, the full variable domain reads NAGVMQNPRHLVRRRGQEARLRCSPMKGHSHVYWYRQLPEEGLKFMVYLQKENIIDESGMPKERFSAEFPKEGPSILRIQQVVRGDSAAYFCASSQSAGGVEQFFGPGTRLTVL.

V is TRBV3-1 and J is TRBJ2-5; 9 positions match TRBD2. V lost 2 bases, J lost 3 bases, and 1 base stayed unmatched. Germline loops: CDR1 LGHDT, CDR2 YNNKEL (reference sequence). The CDR3 length is 14 residues. DNA of the CDR3: TGTGCCAGCAGCCAAATAGCGGGAGAAGAGACCCAGTACTTC. Amino acid sequence: CASSQIAGEETQYF.